Detailed here is one T cell receptor (beta chain). Its specificity is unknown. This specimen belongs to a study of cytomegalovirus exposure and HLA in healthy donors. General observations from the study: Analyzed later, most CMV-associated TCR beta chains appeared HLA-restricted. Analyses of presence/absence relied on an assumption of roughly uniform sequencing depth across donors. Immune exposure data for these donors was limited to CMV serostatus. Rates of TCR association differed by HLA locus in a later analysis, with DRB1 highest and HLA-C lowest.

PCR primers comprised 60 Vbeta and 13 Jbeta primers. Some clones are missing from TCRdb's copy, which holds only in-frame ones; the method was immunoSEQ multiplex PCR. The table for this sample gives 150,000 to 250,000 clones. The specimen was PBMCs. This sequence was found in a boy aged 5-17 years in good health and CMV-seronegative.

Here the CDR3 DNA reads TGTGCCAGCAGCGTAGAGGACAGGGGAGGAGAGACCCAGTACTTC. Protein sequence: CASSVEDRGGETQYF. The rearrangement links TRBV9 to TRBJ2-5, with 9 bases fitting TRBD1. This CDR3 has 15 amino acids. Germline V lookup: CDR1 SGDLS, CDR2 YYNGEE. Losses at the gene ends were 0 bases for V and 4 bases for J; bases not matched to a gene: 4. Combining the CDR3 with reference TRBV9 and TRBJ2-5 gives the whole variable domain DSGVTQTPKHLITATGQRVTLRCSPRSGDLSVYWYQQSLDQGLQFLIQYYNGEERAKGNILERFSAQQFPDLHSELNLSSLELGDSALYFCASSVEDRGGETQYFGPGTRLLVL.